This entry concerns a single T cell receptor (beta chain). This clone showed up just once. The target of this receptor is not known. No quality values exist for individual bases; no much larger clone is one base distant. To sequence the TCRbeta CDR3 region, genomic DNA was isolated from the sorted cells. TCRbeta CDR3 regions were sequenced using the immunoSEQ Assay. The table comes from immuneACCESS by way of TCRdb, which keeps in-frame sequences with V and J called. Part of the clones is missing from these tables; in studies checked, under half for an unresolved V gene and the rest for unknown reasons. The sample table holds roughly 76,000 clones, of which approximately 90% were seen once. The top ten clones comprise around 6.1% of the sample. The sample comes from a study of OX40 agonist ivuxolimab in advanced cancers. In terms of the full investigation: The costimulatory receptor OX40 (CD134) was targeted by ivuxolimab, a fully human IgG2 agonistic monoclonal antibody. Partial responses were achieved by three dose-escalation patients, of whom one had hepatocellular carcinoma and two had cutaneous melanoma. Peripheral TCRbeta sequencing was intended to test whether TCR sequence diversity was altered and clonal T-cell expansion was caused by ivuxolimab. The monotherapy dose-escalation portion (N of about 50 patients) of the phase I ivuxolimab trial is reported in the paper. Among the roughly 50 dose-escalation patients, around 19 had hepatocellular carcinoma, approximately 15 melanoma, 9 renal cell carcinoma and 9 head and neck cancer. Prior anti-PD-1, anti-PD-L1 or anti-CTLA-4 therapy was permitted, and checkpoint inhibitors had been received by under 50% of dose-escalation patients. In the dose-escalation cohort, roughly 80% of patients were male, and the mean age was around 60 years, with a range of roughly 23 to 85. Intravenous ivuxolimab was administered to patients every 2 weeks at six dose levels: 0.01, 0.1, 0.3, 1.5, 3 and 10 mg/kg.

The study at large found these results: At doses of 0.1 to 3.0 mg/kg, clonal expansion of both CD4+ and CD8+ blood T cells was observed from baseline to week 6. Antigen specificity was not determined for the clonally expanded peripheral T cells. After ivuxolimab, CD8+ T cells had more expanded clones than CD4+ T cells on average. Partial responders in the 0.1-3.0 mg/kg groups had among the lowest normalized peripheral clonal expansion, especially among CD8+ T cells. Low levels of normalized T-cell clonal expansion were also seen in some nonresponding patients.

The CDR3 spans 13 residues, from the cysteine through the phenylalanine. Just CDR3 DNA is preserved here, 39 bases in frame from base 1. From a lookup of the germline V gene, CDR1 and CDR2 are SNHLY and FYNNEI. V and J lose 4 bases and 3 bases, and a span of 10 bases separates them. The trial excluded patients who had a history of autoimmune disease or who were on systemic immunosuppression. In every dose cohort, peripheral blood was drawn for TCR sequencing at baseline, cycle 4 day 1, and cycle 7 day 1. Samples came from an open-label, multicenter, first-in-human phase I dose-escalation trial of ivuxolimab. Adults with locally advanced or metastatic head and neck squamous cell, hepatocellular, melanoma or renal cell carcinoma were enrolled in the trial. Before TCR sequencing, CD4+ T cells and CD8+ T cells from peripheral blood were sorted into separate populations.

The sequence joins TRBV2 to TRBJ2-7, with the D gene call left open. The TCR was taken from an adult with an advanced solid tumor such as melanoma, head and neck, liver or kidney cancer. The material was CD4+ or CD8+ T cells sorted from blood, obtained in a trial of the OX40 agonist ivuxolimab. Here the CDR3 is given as CASSGNSDYEQYF. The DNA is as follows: TGTGCCAGCAGTGGAAACAGTGACTACGAGCAGTACTTC.